This T cell receptor beta chain was retrieved from a study of radiotherapy plus CTLA-4 blockade in lung cancer. CDR1 is SGHVS and CDR2 is FNYEAQ in the germline V gene. The CDR3 runs 13 residues. V lost 5 bases to trimming and J lost 1 base, with 8 bases between them. This table comes from immunoSEQ multiplex PCR, and its TCRdb copy is limited to in-frame clones, with some not included. The data contain around 65,000 clones, about 72% of them singletons. The chain joins TRBV7-6 to TRBJ1-1; a possible D gene is TRBD1 (6 bases). The sample consisted of peripheral blood, taken from a patient treated with radiotherapy plus ipilimumab. The clonotype was recovered from a human donor with non-small cell lung cancer who had a complete response to radiotherapy plus ipilimumab. CDR3 in DNA: TGTGCCAGCAGCCGACAGGAGAACACTGAAGCTTTCTTT. Translating gives CASSRQENTEAFF. Full variable domain (remainder filled in from reference TRBV7-6 and TRBJ1-1): GAGVSQSPRYKVTKRGQDVALRCDPISGHVSLYWYRQALGQGPEFLTYFNYEAQQDKSGLPNDRFSAERPEGSISTLTIQRTEQRDSAMYRCASSRQENTEAFFGQGTRLTVV.